The 17 T cell receptor beta chains in this list originate from one sample, sequenced in a study of T cell changes during pregnancy in multiple sclerosis. Measured with immunoSEQ multiplex PCR; TCRdb has only the in-frame clones, and not every one. The sample carries 50,000 to 70,000 clones, 90% to 95% recorded once. The sample here was peripheral blood, taken after pregnancy. These receptors were taken from a female donor in good health, enrolled as a control in a pregnancy study.

The V call is TRBV19, the J call TRBJ1-1; a weak D match, TRBD1 (6 bases). In germline, CDR1 is LNHDA, CDR2 SQIVND (reference sequence). The CDR3 is 16 amino acids. V dropped 3 bases and J dropped 1 base, with 15 bases sitting between them. CDR3 sequence reads: CASSILGTYSNTEAFF. As DNA, the CDR3 is TGTGCCAGTAGTATTTTGGGGACATACTCGAACACTGAAGCTTTCTTT. The complete variable domain, with remaining parts taken from reference TRBV19 and TRBJ1-1, reads DGGITQSPKYLFRKEGQNVTLSCEQNLNHDAMYWYRQDPGQGLRLIYYSQIVNDFQKGDIAEGYSVSREKKESFPLTVTSAQKNPTAFYLCASSILGTYSNTEAFFGQGTRLTVV.

This chain connects TRBV5-6 to TRBJ1-1; TRBD1 matches at 9 bases. The V segment lost 4 bases and the J segment 10 bases; nucleotides outside the gene matches: 11. This CDR3 is built from 14 residues. CDR1 is SGHDT, CDR2 YYEEEE, per germline. CDR3 nucleotides: TGTGCCAGCAGCCGAAGATTACAGGGGGCAGGAGCTTTCTTT. Encoded protein: CASSRRLQGAGAFF.

V is TRBV19 and J is TRBJ2-4; tentative D call: TRBD1 (5 bases). The CDR3 sequence is 15 residues long. V lost 0 bases and J lost 2, with 8 bases in between. Germline loops: CDR1 LNHDA, CDR2 SQIVND (reference sequence). CDR3 in DNA: TGTGCCAGTAGTATAGAGGGGCGTCCCAAAAACATTCAGTACTTC. Protein sequence: CASSIEGRPKNIQYF.

This clone was counted only a few times. This chain joins TRBV6-5 and TRBJ1-1; TRBD1 matches at 8 bases. Germline loops: CDR1 MNHEY, CDR2 SVGAGI. V shed 6 bases and J 5 bases; nucleotides not matched to a gene: 5. This CDR3 has 13 residues. The CDR3 protein is CASSDRGRTEAFF. Written as DNA, the CDR3 is TGTGCCAGCAGCGACAGGGGAAGAACTGAAGCTTTCTTT.

The V and J genes are TRBV30 and TRBJ2-3; 8 bases map to TRBD2. The germline V gene encodes CDR1 GTSNPN and CDR2 SVGIG (reference sequence). J lost 1 base, V lost 3 bases, and 0 bases had no gene match. The CDR3 totals 13 residues. CDR3 sequence (DNA): TGTGCCTGGAGAGCGGGAGGCACAGATACGCAGTATTTT. This encodes CAWRAGGTDTQYF.

The rearrangement links TRBV6-5 to TRBJ1-4; no clear D gene. The CDR3 runs to 15 residues. Trimming took 8 bases from V and 8 from J, leaving 21 bases between them. Germline-derived CDR1 and CDR2 are MNHEY and SVGAGI. CDR3 protein: CASGPRVGASEKLFF. The DNA of the CDR3 is TGTGCCAGCGGCCCTAGGGTGGGAGCTTCGGAAAAACTGTTTTTT.

The chain employs TRBV30 and TRBJ1-1; no reliable D call. Trimming cost V 5 bases and J 0 bases, with 10 bases left between them. The germline CDR1 and CDR2 sequences are GTSNPN and SVGIG (reference sequence). The CDR3 loop spans 13 amino acids. CDR3: CAWGQSMNTEAFF. The CDR3 coding sequence is TGTGCCTGGGGGCAGAGCATGAACACTGAAGCTTTCTTT.

The chain recombines TRBV7-2 with TRBJ1-5; TRBD1 matches 9 bases. Losses at the gene ends were 4 bases for V and 4 bases for J; bases not matched to a gene: 5. Germline V gene lookup returns CDR1 SGHTA and CDR2 FQGNSA. The CDR3 is made up of 15 amino acids. CDR3 DNA: TGTGCCAGCAGCTGGACAGGGGCGGAAAATCAGCCCCAGCATTTT. It is translated as CASSWTGAENQPQHF.

This clone was detected only once. This chain links TRBV7-9 with TRBJ1-2; no clear D. CDR1 is SEHNR, CDR2 FQNEAQ, per germline (reference sequence). Trimming took off 2 bases at V and 8 bases at J, with 12 bases between the two ends. There are 13 residues in the CDR3. The CDR3: CASSLNGLGGYTF. As DNA, the CDR3 is TGTGCCAGCAGCTTAAATGGGTTGGGCGGCTACACCTTC.

The rearrangement links TRBV4-2 to TRBJ2-1, with TRBD2 identical over 14 bases. The V gene end was trimmed by 1 base and the J gene end by 0 bases; junction bases not matched to a gene: 11. In germline, CDR1 is LGHNA, CDR2 YNFKEQ. The CDR3 runs 21 residues. CDR3 DNA: TGTGCCAGCAGCCAAGCGGCCGGGACTAGCGGGGGTTTCCCCTCCTACAATGAGCAGTTCTTC. Residues: CASSQAAGTSGGFPSYNEQFF.

CDR3 nucleotide sequence: TGTGCCAGCAGGGGCGGCCGGGGTAGCTACAATGAGCAGTTCTTC. The encoded protein is CASRGGRGSYNEQFF. The chain has TRBV2 and TRBJ2-1; D possibly corresponds to TRBD2 (5 bases). In germline, CDR1 is SNHLY, CDR2 FYNNEI. V was cut by 6 bases and J by 3 bases, with 15 bases left in between. The CDR3 covers 15 residues.

This clone was detected only once. V and J are TRBV2 and TRBJ1-6, with D perhaps TRBD1 (5 bases). The CDR3 extends over 15 amino acids. Trimming shortened V by 3 bases and J by 8 bases, and 14 bases separated the two germline ends. CDR1 is SNHLY, CDR2 FYNNEI, per germline. For the CDR3, the DNA is TGTGCCAGCAGTGAGTCAGGGTACGTGGATTCACCCCTCCACTTT. Translated, it gives CASSESGYVDSPLHF. Looking up the rest from reference TRBV2 and TRBJ1-6 gives the full variable domain: EPEVTQTPSHQVTQMGQEVILRCVPISNHLYFYWYRQILGQKVEFLVSFYNNEISEKSEIFDDQFSVERPDGSNFTLKIRSTKLEDSAMYFCASSESGYVDSPLHFGNGTRLTVT.

The V and J genes are TRBV27 and TRBJ2-6; no firm D call. Germline values: CDR1 MNHEY, CDR2 SMNVEV (reference sequence). This CDR3 spans 13 amino acids. V gave up 6 bases and J gave up 0 bases, with 3 bases separating them. CDR3 sequence (DNA): TGTGCCAGCAGGAGCTCTGGGGCCAACGTCCTGACTTTC. It specifies CASRSSGANVLTF.

The chain is built from TRBV2 and TRBJ2-1; 8 bases map to TRBD2. Germline trimming cut 0 bases from V and 0 bases from J; bases unmatched to any gene: 13. There are 20 residues in the CDR3. Per the germline V gene, CDR1 is SNHLY and CDR2 is FYNNEI. CDR3 in amino acids: CASSEAVPELADGSYNEQFF. The CDR3 DNA sequence: TGTGCCAGCAGTGAAGCGGTGCCGGAACTAGCGGATGGCTCCTACAATGAGCAGTTCTTC.

The chain combines TRBV15 with TRBJ2-3; 9 bases fit TRBD2. Germline V lookup: CDR1 LNHNV, CDR2 YYDKDF (reference sequence). This CDR3 has 16 residues. V lost 3 bases to trimming and J lost 2 bases; unmatched junction nucleotides: 6. DNA of the CDR3: TGTGCCACCAGCAGGGTTAGCGGGGGCCACACAGATACGCAGTATTTT. This sequence encodes CATSRVSGGHTDTQYF.

The chain has TRBV2 and TRBJ2-1, with D perhaps TRBD2 (7 bases). CDR3 length: 13 amino acids. Germline CDR1 SNHLY, CDR2 FYNNEI. Deletions cut 6 bases from V and 7 bases from J, with 13 bases between. The CDR3 coding sequence is TGTGCCAGCAGAGGGGGGGGCGGGAATGAGCAGTTCTTC. Translated, it gives CASRGGGGNEQFF.

This clone was seen once. V usage is TRBV5-1 and J usage is TRBJ2-5, with 9 bases fitting TRBD1. The J call is in doubt because the DNA end fits TRBJ2-7 better. The germline V gene encodes CDR1 SGHRS and CDR2 YFSETQ. The CDR3 has 14 amino acids. The CDR3 sequence: CASSSGQGRDEQYF. The CDR3 bases are TGCGCCAGCAGCTCGGGACAGGGACGAGACGAGCAGTACTTC.